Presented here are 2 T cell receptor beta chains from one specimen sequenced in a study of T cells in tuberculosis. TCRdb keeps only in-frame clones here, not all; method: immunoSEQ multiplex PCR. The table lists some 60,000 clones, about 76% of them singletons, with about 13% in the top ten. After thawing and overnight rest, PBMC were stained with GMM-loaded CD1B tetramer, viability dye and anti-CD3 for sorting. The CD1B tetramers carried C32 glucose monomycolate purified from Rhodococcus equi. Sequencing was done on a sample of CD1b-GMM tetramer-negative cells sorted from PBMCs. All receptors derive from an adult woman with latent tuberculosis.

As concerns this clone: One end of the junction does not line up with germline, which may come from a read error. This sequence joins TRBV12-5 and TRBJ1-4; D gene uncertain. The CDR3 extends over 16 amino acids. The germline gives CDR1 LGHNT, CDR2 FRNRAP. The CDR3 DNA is TGTGCTAGTGGCTTGGCTGGAGGTCGAACTAATGAAAAACTGTTTTTT. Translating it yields CASGLAGGRTNEKLFF.

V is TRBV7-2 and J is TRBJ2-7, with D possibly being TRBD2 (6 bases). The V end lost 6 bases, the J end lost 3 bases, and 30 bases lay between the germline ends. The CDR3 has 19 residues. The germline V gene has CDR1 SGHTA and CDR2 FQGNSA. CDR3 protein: CASSYRTVGIGSPDYEQYF. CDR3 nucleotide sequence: TGTGCCAGCAGTTACCGTACCGTGGGGATCGGGAGCCCCGACTACGAGCAGTACTTC.